This T cell receptor beta chain was found in a study of CD8 T cells in ankylosing spondylitis. General study findings and limits: There was reportedly significant enrichment of clones that were disease-linked in matched ankylosing spondylitis synovial fluid. A subset of motif variants has previously been described in the synovial fluid and blood of reactive arthritis. Typical of ankylosing spondylitis blood, it appeared, was a TCR beta motif of under 10 highly homologous variants.

Trimming removed 2 bases at V and 8 bases at J, with 6 bases between. The CDR3 totals 10 residues. Germline lookup yields CDR1 DFQATT and CDR2 SNEGSKA (reference sequence). Molecular-barcoded quantitative 5'-RACE produced these TCR beta libraries. TCRdb independently ran MiXCR on the 5' RACE reads; one entry per CDR3 protein. This sample has around 890,000 distinct CDR3 sequences, with about 10% found just once. This clonotype was observed many times. The antigen is undetermined. The specimen sequenced was blood, either unsorted or a sorted T cell fraction (not recorded which). The receptor's source is a male donor with ankylosing spondylitis. V gene TRBV20-1 combines with J gene TRBJ1-2; no reliable D call. Here the CDR3 reads CSARTNGYTF. CDR3 sequence (DNA): TGCAGTGCTAGAACAAACGGCTACACCTTC.